A single sample is the source of the 13 T cell receptor beta chains below, sequenced in a study of cytomegalovirus exposure and HLA in healthy donors. 60 Vbeta and 13 Jbeta primers were used in PCR. Produced via immunoSEQ multiplex PCR; TCRdb's table is partial and in-frame only. The sample carries 75,000 to 90,000 clones, 75% to 80% recorded once. Sequenced: PBMCs. All receptors derive from a man aged 35-49 years in good health and CMV-seronegative.

This clone was counted a few times. The V call is TRBV11-2, the J call TRBJ1-3; D call uncertain. In germline, CDR1 is SGHAT, CDR2 FQNNGV. CDR3 size: 11 residues. Trimming stripped 7 bases from V and 8 bases from J, with 9 bases between. The CDR3 is CASTGADTIYF. Written as DNA, the CDR3 is TGTGCCAGCACCGGAGCCGACACCATATATTTT.

The genes are TRBV4-1 and TRBJ1-5; a possible D gene is TRBD1 (5 bases). Germline CDR1 MGHRA, CDR2 YSYEKL. The ends were cut back, 1 base at V and 6 bases at J, with 7 bases in the middle. The CDR3 runs to 13 residues. CDR3 DNA sequence: TGCGCCAGCAGCCAAGGTAGGGGTCAGCCCCAGCATTTT. Protein sequence: CASSQGRGQPQHF.

The V call is TRBV27, the J call TRBJ2-1; the D is unclear. The CDR3 extends over 12 amino acids. Germline values: CDR1 MNHEY, CDR2 SMNVEV (reference sequence). The ends were cut back, 5 bases at V and 6 bases at J, with 8 bases in the middle. In nucleotides, the CDR3 is TGTGCCAGCAGTAGTCGTAGCAATGAGCAGTTCTTC. This gives the protein CASSSRSNEQFF.

V gene TRBV10-3 combines with J gene TRBJ1-5, with 7 bases fitting TRBD1. J was trimmed by 4 bases and V by 3 bases; bases with no gene match: 6. CDR3 size: 15 residues. Germline V gene data show CDR1 as ENHRY and CDR2 as SYGVKD. In nucleotides, the CDR3 is TGTGCCATCAGTGATGGTCCACAGGGGAATCAGCCCCAGCATTTT. Protein sequence: CAISDGPQGNQPQHF.

V gene TRBV7-8 combines with J gene TRBJ1-4; the D gene is possibly TRBD1 (6 bases). Trimming removed 2 bases from V and 8 bases from J, with 18 bases in between. Germline V lookup: CDR1 SGHVS, CDR2 FQNEAQ. This CDR3 spans 16 amino acids. The CDR3 DNA sequence: TGTGCCAGCAGCTTACGCTGGGGGGGCCAGGAGGAAAAACTGTTTTTT. This sequence encodes CASSLRWGGQEEKLFF.

This clone showed up just once. V and J are TRBV10-3 and TRBJ2-7; TRBD1 matches at 7 bases. With V trimmed by 2 bases and J by 0 bases, 7 bases remained unmatched. The germline V gene has CDR1 ENHRY and CDR2 SYGVKD. CDR3 length: 16 amino acids. As DNA, the CDR3 is TGTGCCATCAGTGAGCCCGGACAGGAGAGCTCCTACGAGCAGTACTTC. Encoded protein: CAISEPGQESSYEQYF.

This chain uses TRBV5-6 with TRBJ2-5; 13 nucleotides align to TRBD2. In germline, CDR1 is SGHDT, CDR2 YYEEEE. Trimming took 2 bases from V and 4 from J; bases not matched to a gene: 8. The CDR3 is 17 amino acids. CDR3 residues: CASSLLAGGPRGETQYF. In DNA, the CDR3 is TGTGCCAGCAGCTTACTAGCGGGAGGGCCTAGGGGAGAGACCCAGTACTTC.

The gene calls are TRBV11-2 and TRBJ2-7; TRBD1 might be the D (7 bases). CDR1 SGHAT and CDR2 FQNNGV come from the germline V gene. This CDR3 has 15 residues. V dropped 6 bases and J dropped 3 bases, with 18 bases sitting between them. The CDR3 loop reads CASSTGGTEFYEQYF. The CDR3 region has the DNA TGTGCCAGCAGTACCGGCGGGACAGAGTTCTACGAGCAGTACTTC.

The chain recombines TRBV29-1 with TRBJ1-1; TRBD1 aligns across 7 bases. Germline trimming cut 8 bases from V and 4 bases from J; bases unmatched to any gene: 7. Germline CDR1 reads SQVTM; CDR2 reads ANQGSEA. The CDR3 extends over 12 amino acids. The CDR3 DNA is TGCAGCATATCGACAGGGATCACTGAAGCTTTCTTT. This gives the protein CSISTGITEAFF. Filled out from reference TRBV29-1 and TRBJ1-1, the complete variable domain reads SAVISQKPSRDICQRGTSLTIQCQVDSQVTMMFWYRQQPGQSLTLIATANQGSEATYESGFVIDKFPISRPNLTFSTLTVSNMSPEDSSIYLCSISTGITEAFFGQGTRLTVV.

This clone came up a few times. V gene TRBV5-6 combines with J gene TRBJ1-1, with D perhaps matching TRBD1 (6 bases). V was trimmed by 4 bases and J by 0 bases, leaving 13 bases between them. This CDR3 contains 15 residues. CDR1 and CDR2 from the germline V gene are SGHDT and YYEEEE. The CDR3 bases are TGTGCCAGCAGCCGGCGGACAGCAATGAACACTGAAGCTTTCTTT. As protein: CASSRRTAMNTEAFF.

The chain couples TRBV5-1 to TRBJ2-7, with TRBD2 matching over 9 bases. This CDR3 is 16 amino acids long. Germline CDR1 reads SGHRS; CDR2 reads YFSETQ. Trimming took 0 bases from V and 2 from J; bases not matched to a gene: 6. Here the CDR3 reads CASSLAGREGAYEQYF. CDR3 in DNA: TGCGCCAGCAGCTTGGCCGGGCGGGAGGGCGCCTACGAGCAGTACTTC.

This rearrangement joins TRBV29-1 to TRBJ2-5, with 7 nucleotides matching TRBD2. CDR1 is SQVTM and CDR2 is ANQGSEA in the germline V gene. The CDR3 covers 15 residues. The V segment lost 5 bases and the J segment 1 base; nucleotides outside the gene matches: 10. The CDR3 sequence: CSVTWTRAFQETQYF. In DNA, the CDR3 is TGCAGCGTTACCTGGACTAGGGCATTCCAAGAGACCCAGTACTTC.

The chain has TRBV28 and TRBJ1-4, with 8 bases identical to TRBD1. Germline CDR1 reads MDHEN; CDR2 reads SYDVKM. The CDR3 extends over 16 amino acids. Trimming cost V 5 bases and J 6 bases; bases outside gene matches: 11. As DNA, the CDR3 is TGTGCCAGCAGTACAATTCTCAGGGGGCGGGATGAAAAACTGTTTTTT. This encodes CASSTILRGRDEKLFF. Looking up the rest from reference TRBV28 and TRBJ1-4 gives the full variable domain: DVKVTQSSRYLVKRTGEKVFLECVQDMDHENMFWYRQDPGLGLRLIYFSYDVKMKEKGDIPEGYSVSREKKERFSLILESASTNQTSMYLCASSTILRGRDEKLFFGSGTQLSVL.